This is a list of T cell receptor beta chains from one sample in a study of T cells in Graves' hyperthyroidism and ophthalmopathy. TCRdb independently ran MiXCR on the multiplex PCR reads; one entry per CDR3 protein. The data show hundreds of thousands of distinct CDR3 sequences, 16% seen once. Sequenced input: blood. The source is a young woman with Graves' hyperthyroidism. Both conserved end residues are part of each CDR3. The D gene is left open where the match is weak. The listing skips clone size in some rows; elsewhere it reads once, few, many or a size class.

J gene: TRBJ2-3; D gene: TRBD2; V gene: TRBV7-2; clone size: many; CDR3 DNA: TGTGCCAGCAGATTCACTAGCGGGGGCACAGATACGCAGTATTTT; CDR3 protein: CASRFTSGGTDTQYF
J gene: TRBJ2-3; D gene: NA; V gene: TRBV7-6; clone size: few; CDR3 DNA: TGTGCCAGCAGCGTACAACCACCGGATACGCAGTATTTT; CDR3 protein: CASSVQPPDTQYF
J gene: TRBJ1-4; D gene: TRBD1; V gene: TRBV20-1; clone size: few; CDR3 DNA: TGCAGTGCTAGGCCCGGGACAGCGAGTGAAAAACTGTTTTTT; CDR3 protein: CSARPGTASEKLFF
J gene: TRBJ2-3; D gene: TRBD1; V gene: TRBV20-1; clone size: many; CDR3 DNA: TGCAGTGCGTCCGGGACAGGGGGCGGCACAGATACGCAGTATTTT; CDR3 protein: CSASGTGGGTDTQYF
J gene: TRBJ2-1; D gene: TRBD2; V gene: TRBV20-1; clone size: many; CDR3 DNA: TGCAGTGCCCCTGGGGCTAGCGGGAAGACTGATGAGCAGTTCTTC; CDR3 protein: CSAPGASGKTDEQFF
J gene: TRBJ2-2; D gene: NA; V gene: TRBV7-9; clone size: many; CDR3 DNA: TGTGCCAGCAGCTCCGACAGGGAGGAATGGACCGGGGAGCTGTTTTTT; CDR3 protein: CASSSDREEWTGELFF
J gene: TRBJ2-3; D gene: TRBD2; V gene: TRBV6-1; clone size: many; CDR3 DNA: TGTGCCAGCAGTGCAACCGGGACTAGCCCCACAGATACGCAGTATTTT; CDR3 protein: CASSATGTSPTDTQYF
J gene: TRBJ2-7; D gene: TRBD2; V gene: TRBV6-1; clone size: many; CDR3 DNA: TGTGCCAGCAGCACTAGCGGGAGATGCTACGAGCAGTACTTC; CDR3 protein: CASSTSGRCYEQYF
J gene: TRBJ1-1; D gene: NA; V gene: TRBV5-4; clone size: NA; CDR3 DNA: TGTGCCAGCAGACTAGATGTCGCGGTGTCGCCCACTGAAGCTTTCTTT; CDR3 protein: CASRLDVAVSPTEAFF
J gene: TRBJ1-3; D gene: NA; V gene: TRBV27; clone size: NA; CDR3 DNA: TGTGCCAGCAGGCCTGACAGGTCCCTCTCTGGAAACACCATATATTTT; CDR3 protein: CASRPDRSLSGNTIYF
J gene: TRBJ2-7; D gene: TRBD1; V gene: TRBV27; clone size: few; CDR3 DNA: TGTGCCAGCTGGAAACAGGGGAAGGTCTACGAGCAGTACTTC; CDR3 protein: CASWKQGKVYEQYF
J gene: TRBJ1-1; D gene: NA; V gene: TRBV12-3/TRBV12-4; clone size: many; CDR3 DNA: TGTGCCAGCACCTCAGGTGGGGGTACTGAAGCTTTCTTT; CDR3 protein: CASTSGGGTEAFF
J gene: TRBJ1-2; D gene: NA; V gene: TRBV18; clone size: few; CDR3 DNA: TGTGCCAGCTCACCAAACAGCGATTATGGCTACACCTTC; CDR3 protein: CASSPNSDYGYTF
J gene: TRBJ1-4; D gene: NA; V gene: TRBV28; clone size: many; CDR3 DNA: TGTGCCAGCAGCCTTTCCTCTAATGAAAAACTGTTTTTT; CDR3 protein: CASSLSSNEKLFF
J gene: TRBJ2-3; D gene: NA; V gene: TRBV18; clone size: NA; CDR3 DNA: TGTGCCAGCTCACCAAGGGCTCAAGGAGGGGGCACAGATACGCAGTATTTT; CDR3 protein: CASSPRAQGGGTDTQYF
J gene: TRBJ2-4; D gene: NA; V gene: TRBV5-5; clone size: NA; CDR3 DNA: TGTGCCAGCAGCTTGACAAGCGTGGACCTGAACTACGTCACTCTAGCCAAAAACATTCAGTACTTC; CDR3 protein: CASSLTSVDLNYVTLAKNIQYF
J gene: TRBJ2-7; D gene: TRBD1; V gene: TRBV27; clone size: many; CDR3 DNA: TGTGCCAGCAGTTTAGGGACAGGGGCCTACGAGCAGTACTTC; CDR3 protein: CASSLGTGAYEQYF
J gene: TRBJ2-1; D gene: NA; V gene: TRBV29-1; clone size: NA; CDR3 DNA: TGCAGCGTTGAAGTTGTTGATGAGCAGTTCTTC; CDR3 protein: CSVEVVDEQFF
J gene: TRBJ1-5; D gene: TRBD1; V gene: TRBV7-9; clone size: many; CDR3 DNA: TGTGCCAGCAGCCCCGGGACAGGCCTCAATCAGCCCCAGCATTTT; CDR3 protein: CASSPGTGLNQPQHF
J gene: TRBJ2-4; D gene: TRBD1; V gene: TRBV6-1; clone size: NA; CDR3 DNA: TGTGCCAGCAGTGATGGGCCAGGGGGTAAAAACATTCAGTACTTC; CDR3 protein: CASSDGPGGKNIQYF
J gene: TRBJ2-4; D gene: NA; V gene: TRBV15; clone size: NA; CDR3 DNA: TGTGCCACCAGCAATAAGGGTGGGGAAAACATTCAGTACTTC; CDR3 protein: CATSNKGGENIQYF
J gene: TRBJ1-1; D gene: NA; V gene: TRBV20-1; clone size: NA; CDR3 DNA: TGCAGTGGAAAGATAGACTTTGAAGCTTTCTTT; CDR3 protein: CSGKIDFEAFF
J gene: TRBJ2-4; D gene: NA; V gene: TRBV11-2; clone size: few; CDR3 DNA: TGTGCCAGCAGCCTCCCCTTTCGCGGGCTAGGTAGCATTCAGTACTTC; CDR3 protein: CASSLPFRGLGSIQYF
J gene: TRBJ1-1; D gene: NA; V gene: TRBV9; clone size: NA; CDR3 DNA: TGTGCCGGCAGCCGGGGGAATGGGAACACTGAAGCTTTCTTT; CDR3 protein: CAGSRGNGNTEAFF
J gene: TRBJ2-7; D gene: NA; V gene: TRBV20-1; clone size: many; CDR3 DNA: TGCAGTGCTTCACCAGGGGCGAGGGAGCAGTACTTC; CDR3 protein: CSASPGAREQYF
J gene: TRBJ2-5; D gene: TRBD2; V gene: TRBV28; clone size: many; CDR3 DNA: TGTGCCAGCCTGGAGTTGGCTAGCGGGAGTTACGAGACCCAGTACTTC; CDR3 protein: CASLELASGSYETQYF
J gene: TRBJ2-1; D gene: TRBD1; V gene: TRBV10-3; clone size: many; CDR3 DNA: TGTGCCATCAGTGGCCTCGGGACAGTGAGAAACGATGAGCAGTTCTTC; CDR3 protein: CAISGLGTVRNDEQFF
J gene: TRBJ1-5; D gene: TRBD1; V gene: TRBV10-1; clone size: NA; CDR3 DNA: TGCGCCAGGATCCGACAGGGACTCAGCAATCAGCCCCAGCATTTT; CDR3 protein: CARIRQGLSNQPQHF
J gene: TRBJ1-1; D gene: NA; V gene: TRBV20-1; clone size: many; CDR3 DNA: TGCAGTGCTAGGGTTGGCAGGGGCATTTCCGCCCCTGAAGCTTTCTTT; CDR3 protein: CSARVGRGISAPEAFF
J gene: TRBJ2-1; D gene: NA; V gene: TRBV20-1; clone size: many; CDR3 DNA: TGCAGTGCCAGACTAGGGAGCTCCTACAATGAGCAGTTCTTC; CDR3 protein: CSARLGSSYNEQFF
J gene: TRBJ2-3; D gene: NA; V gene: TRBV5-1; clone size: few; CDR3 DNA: TGCGCCAGCAGCTTGGCCCGGAGCTCCCACTCTGATACGCAGTATTTT; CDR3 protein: CASSLARSSHSDTQYF
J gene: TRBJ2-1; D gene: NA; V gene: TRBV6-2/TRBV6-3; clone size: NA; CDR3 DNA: TGTGCCAGCAGTTACTCCGAGACGGGGAATGAGCAGTTCTTC; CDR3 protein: CASSYSETGNEQFF
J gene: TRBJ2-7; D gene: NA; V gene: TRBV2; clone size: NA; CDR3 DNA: TGTGCCAGCAGTGAATATTTAGGGAGGAGCTCCTACGAGCAGTACTTC; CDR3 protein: CASSEYLGRSSYEQYF
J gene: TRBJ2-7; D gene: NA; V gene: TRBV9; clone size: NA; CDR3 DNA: TGTGCCAGCAGCGTGGTAGGGGGAGGGTACGAGCAGTACTTC; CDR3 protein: CASSVVGGGYEQYF
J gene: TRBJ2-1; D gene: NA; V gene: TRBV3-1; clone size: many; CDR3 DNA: TGTGCCAGCAGCCAAGATCCCGGCAATGAGCAGTTCTTC; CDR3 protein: CASSQDPGNEQFF
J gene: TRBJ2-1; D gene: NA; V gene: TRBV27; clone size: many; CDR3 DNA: TGTGCCAGCAGTCGGATTAGTGAGAACGAGCAGTTCTTC; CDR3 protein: CASSRISENEQFF
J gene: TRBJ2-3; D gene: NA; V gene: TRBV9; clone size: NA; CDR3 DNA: TGTGCCAGCGGGGTCCGGGGAGGCACAGATACGCAGTATTTT; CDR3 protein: CASGVRGGTDTQYF
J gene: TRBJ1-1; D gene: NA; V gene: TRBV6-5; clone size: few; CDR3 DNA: TGTGCCAGCAGTTACACGGGCCCCCCCATGAACACTGAAGCTTTCTTT; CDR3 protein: CASSYTGPPMNTEAFF
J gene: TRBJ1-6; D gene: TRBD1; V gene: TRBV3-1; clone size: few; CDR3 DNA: TGTGCCAGCAGGGCCGGACAGGGGTACAATTCACCCCTCCACTTT; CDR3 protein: CASRAGQGYNSPLHF
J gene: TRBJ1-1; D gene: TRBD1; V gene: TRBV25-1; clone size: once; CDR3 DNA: TGTGCCAGCAGTGAAAGGACAGGGCCCACTGAAGCTTTCTTT; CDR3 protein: CASSERTGPTEAFF
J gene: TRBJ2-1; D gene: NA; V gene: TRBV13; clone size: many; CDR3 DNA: TGTGCCAGCAGCCCCTGGTCCCAGCACAATGAGCAGTTCTTC; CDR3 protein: CASSPWSQHNEQFF
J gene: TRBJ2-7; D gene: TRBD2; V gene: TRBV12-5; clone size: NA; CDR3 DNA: TGTGCTAGTGGTTTCGGACTAGCGGGAGGCGAGCAGTACTTC; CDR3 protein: CASGFGLAGGEQYF
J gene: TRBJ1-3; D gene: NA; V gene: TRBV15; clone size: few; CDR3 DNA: TGTGCCACCAGCGTTCAGGGAAGCTCTGGAAACACCATATATTTT; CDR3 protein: CATSVQGSSGNTIYF
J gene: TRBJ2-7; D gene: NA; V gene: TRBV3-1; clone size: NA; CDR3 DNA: TGTGCCAGCAGCCGGCCGGACAGCGAGCAGTACTTC; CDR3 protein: CASSRPDSEQYF
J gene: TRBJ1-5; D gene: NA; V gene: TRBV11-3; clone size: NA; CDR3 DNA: TGTGCCAGCAGCTTAGAAGCCCGATCGGGTATGAACTTTTGGTTGTATTGGAATCAGCCCCAGCATTTT; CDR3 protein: CASSLEARSGMNFWLYWNQPQHF
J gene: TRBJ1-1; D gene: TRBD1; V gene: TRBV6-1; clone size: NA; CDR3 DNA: TGTGCCAGCAGTCCCCACAGGGGGGTGAACACTGAAGCTTTCTTT; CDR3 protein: CASSPHRGVNTEAFF
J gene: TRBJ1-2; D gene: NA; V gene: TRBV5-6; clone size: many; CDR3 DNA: TGTGCCAGCAGTCGACAGGATGGCTACACCTTC; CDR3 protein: CASSRQDGYTF
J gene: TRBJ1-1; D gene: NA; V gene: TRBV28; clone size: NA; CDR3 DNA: TGTGCCAGCAGTTTCGTGTGGGGCATTCGTTGGAACACTGAAGCTTTCTTT; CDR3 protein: CASSFVWGIRWNTEAFF
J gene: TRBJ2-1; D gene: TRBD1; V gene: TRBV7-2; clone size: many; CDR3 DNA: TGTGCCAGCAGCCACGGACCGGGACAGGGATTACGTGAGCAGTTCTTC; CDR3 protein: CASSHGPGQGLREQFF
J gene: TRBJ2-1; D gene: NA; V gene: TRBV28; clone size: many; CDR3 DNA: TGTGCCAGCAGTTTACCGATGAGCTCCTACAATGAGCAGTTCTTC; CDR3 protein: CASSLPMSSYNEQFF
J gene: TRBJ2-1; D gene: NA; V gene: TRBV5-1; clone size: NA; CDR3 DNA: TGCGCCAGCAGCCTTAGCGGCTTAAATGAGCAGTTCTTC; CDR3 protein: CASSLSGLNEQFF
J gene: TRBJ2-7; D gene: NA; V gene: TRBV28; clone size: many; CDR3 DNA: TGTGCCAGCAGTTTACCTTCCTCCCGCGAGCAGTACTTC; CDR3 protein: CASSLPSSREQYF
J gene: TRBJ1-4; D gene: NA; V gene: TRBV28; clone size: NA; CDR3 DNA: TGTGCCAGCAGCCGACAGGCCCTTCCTAATGAAAAACTGTTTTTT; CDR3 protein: CASSRQALPNEKLFF
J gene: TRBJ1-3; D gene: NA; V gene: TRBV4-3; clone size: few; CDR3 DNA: TGCGCCAGCAGCCGTTGGACCGTTGGAAACACCATATATTTT; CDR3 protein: CASSRWTVGNTIYF
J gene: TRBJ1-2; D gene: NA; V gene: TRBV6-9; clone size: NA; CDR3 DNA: TGTGCCAGCAGTTACTTGGCATACTATGGCTACACCTTC; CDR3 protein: CASSYLAYYGYTF
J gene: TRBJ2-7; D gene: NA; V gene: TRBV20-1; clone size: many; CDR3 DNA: TGCAGTGCTAGGGGGCCGAGGAGCTCCTACGAGCAGTACTTC; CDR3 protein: CSARGPRSSYEQYF
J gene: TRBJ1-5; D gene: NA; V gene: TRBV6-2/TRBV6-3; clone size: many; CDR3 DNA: TGTGCCAGCAGGGAGGGCAATCAGCCCCAGCATTTT; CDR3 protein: CASREGNQPQHF
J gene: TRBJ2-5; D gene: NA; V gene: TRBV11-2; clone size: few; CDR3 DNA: TGTGCCAGCAGCTCCGACAGGACCGAAGAGACCCAGTACTTC; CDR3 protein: CASSSDRTEETQYF
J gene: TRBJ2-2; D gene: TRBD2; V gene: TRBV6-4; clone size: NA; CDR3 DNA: TGTGCCAGCAGTCACGAGCGGGAGTCCGGGGAGCTGTTTTTT; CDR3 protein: CASSHERESGELFF
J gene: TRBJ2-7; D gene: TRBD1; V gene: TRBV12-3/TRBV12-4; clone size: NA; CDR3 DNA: TGTGCCAGCGTGGGACAGTCGTCCTACGAGCAGTACTTC; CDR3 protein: CASVGQSSYEQYF